This T cell receptor (beta chain) was found in a study of a mutant IDH1 vaccine in newly diagnosed glioma. Study context: Of treated patients, around 60% were men and roughly 38% women, averaging about 40 years. Patients got radiotherapy, temozolomide, or both beforehand, and most got both.

This clone has a handful of counts. Its antigen remains unknown. Time point indicated: baseline, week 1 (first vaccination visit). Documented treatment: pre-vaccination baseline after standard-of-care therapy. Each astrocytoma in the donors was new, WHO grade 3 or 4, IDH1-mutant and ATRX-lost. Profiled with immunoSEQ multiplex PCR; TCRdb holds only in-frame clones, not every one. The top ten hold less than 3% of the sample, which has some 50,000 clones, roughly 89% seen once. General study points: Vaccine-induced immune responses occurred in less than 95% of patients.

The CDR3 is 15 residues long. The V gene's germline CDR1 is MNHEY and CDR2 SMNVEV (reference sequence). J gave up 4 bases and V 5 bases, and 10 bases lay outside the gene matches. This sample comprised PBMCs, obtained from a glioma patient treated with radiotherapy, temozolomide or both. The genes are TRBV27 and TRBJ1-1; 7 bases map to TRBD1. This sequence originates from a man aged 40-49 years with glioma. CDR3 residues: CASSPTGEGGTEAFF. In DNA form, the CDR3 reads TGTGCCAGCAGTCCTACAGGGGAAGGGGGCACTGAAGCTTTCTTT.